This entry lists 18 T cell receptor beta chains sequenced from one sample in a study of beta chain features in type 1 diabetes. Expressed TCRB transcripts got sequenced, as all isolated RNA was reverse transcribed. Profiling relied on immunoSEQ multiplex PCR, and the TCRdb table lists in-frame clones only, not all of them. The sample consists of over 650,000 clones, more than 12% of them appearing once. Findings and caveats of the study: TCRB CDR3s from Type 1 diabetes patients were moderately but significantly shorter in all four CD4+ subsets.

Their specific antigens are unknown. Sequencing was done on a sample of naive CD4+ T cells from blood. Receptors were obtained from a young man with type 1 diabetes.

This clone was detected only a few times. The V call is TRBV13, the J call TRBJ2-5; maybe TRBD2 (5 bases). V lost 0 bases and J lost 4, with 9 bases in between. The CDR3 spans 14 residues. Germline CDR1 reads PRHDT; CDR2 reads FYEKMQ (reference sequence). CDR3: CASSLGRDGETQYF. As DNA, the CDR3 is TGTGCCAGCAGCTTAGGACGGGATGGAGAGACCCAGTACTTC.

The rearrangement uses TRBV30 and TRBJ2-3; 7 bases fit TRBD2. J gave up 4 bases and V 7 bases, and 5 bases lay outside the gene matches. CDR1 and CDR2 from the germline V gene are GTSNPN and SVGIG (reference sequence). There are 12 residues in the CDR3. The CDR3 loop reads CAFGGGADTQYF. Here the CDR3 DNA reads TGTGCCTTTGGGGGAGGGGCAGATACGCAGTATTTT.

In this sample, this clone turned up a few times. The rearrangement links TRBV28 to TRBJ2-6; tentatively, D is TRBD1 (5 bases). Trimming pared 6 bases from V and 0 bases from J, leaving 12 bases between. Germline-derived CDR1 and CDR2 are MDHEN and SYDVKM. The CDR3 is 16 amino acids. The CDR3 reads CASRADTSSGANVLTF. The DNA of the CDR3 is TGTGCCAGCAGGGCGGACACCAGCTCTGGGGCCAACGTCCTGACTTTC. Full variable domain (outside the CDR3, taken from reference TRBV28 and TRBJ2-6): DVKVTQSSRYLVKRTGEKVFLECVQDMDHENMFWYRQDPGLGLRLIYFSYDVKMKEKGDIPEGYSVSREKKERFSLILESASTNQTSMYLCASRADTSSGANVLTFGAGSRLTVL.

The chain has TRBV5-4 and TRBJ2-7; weak D call: TRBD2 (6 bases). CDR3 length equals 15 residues. Germline CDR1 SGHNT, CDR2 YYREEE (reference sequence). The V and J ends lost 4 bases and 3 bases respectively, with 17 bases between them. The CDR3 nucleotides read TGTGCCAGCAGCGGTCAGTTGGAGGGGAACTACGAGCAGTACTTC. Translated, it gives CASSGQLEGNYEQYF.

This clone has just a few counts. This chain links TRBV29-1 with TRBJ2-1, with D perhaps matching TRBD1 (6 bases). This CDR3 region has 11 residues. Per germline, CDR1 SQVTM and CDR2 ANQGSEA. The V end lost 6 bases, the J end lost 8 bases, and 11 bases lay between the germline ends. CDR3 sequence reads: CSVKGVDEQFF. The CDR3 bases are TGCAGCGTCAAGGGGGTCGATGAGCAGTTCTTC.

The J gene is TRBJ2-2, the V gene TRBV7-9; D possibly corresponds to TRBD2 (5 bases). The length of the CDR3 is 16 residues. V lost 1 base and J lost 1, with 10 bases in between. CDR1 SEHNR and CDR2 FQNEAQ come from the germline V gene (reference sequence). CDR3 in amino acids: CASSLGGNLNTGELFF. The CDR3, as DNA: TGTGCCAGCAGCTTAGGAGGGAATTTGAACACCGGGGAGCTGTTTTTT.

The chain is built from TRBV6-5 and TRBJ2-3; 9 nucleotides line up with TRBD1. Germline V CDR1 and CDR2: MNHEY, SVGAGI. The CDR3 has 14 residues. The V gene end was trimmed by 7 bases and the J gene end by 5 bases; junction bases not matched to a gene: 7. Here the CDR3 reads CASTRDREKDTQYF. For the CDR3, the DNA is TGTGCCAGCACCAGGGACAGGGAAAAAGATACGCAGTATTTT.

A word on this clone: The junction departs from germline at one end; a sequencing error may be responsible. The gene calls are TRBV2 and TRBJ2-7, with TRBD2 as a possible D gene (6 bases). The length of the CDR3 is 11 residues. CDR1 SNHLY and CDR2 FYNNEI come from the germline V gene. Written as DNA, the CDR3 is TGTGCCAGCAGGGGCGGGGTTCAGGGCTGCTTC. Its translation is CASRGGVQGCF.

The J gene is TRBJ2-7, the V gene TRBV9; D possibly matches TRBD1 or TRBD2 (5 bases each). Trimming stripped 4 bases from V and 5 bases from J, with 22 bases between. Germline-derived CDR1 and CDR2 are SGDLS and YYNGEE. This CDR3 has 16 residues. CDR3 coding DNA: TGTGCCAGCAGCCCTTTGGGGTTGGGACGACGAGACGAGCAGTACTTC. This translates into CASSPLGLGRRDEQYF.

The rearrangement links TRBV28 to TRBJ1-6; TRBD1 might be the D (6 bases). V was pared by 5 bases and J by 7 bases, with 18 bases between. This CDR3 has 16 residues. Per germline, CDR1 MDHEN and CDR2 SYDVKM. For the CDR3, the DNA is TGTGCCAGCAGTCCCGGGGGGGGACATTACAATTCACCCCTCCACTTT. Translation gives CASSPGGGHYNSPLHF.

This clone was observed a few times. This chain uses TRBV29-1 with TRBJ2-5; a possible D gene is TRBD1 (5 bases). In germline, CDR1 is SQVTM, CDR2 ANQGSEA. The CDR3 extends over 12 amino acids. Trimming shortened V by 5 bases and J by 1 base, and 8 bases separated the two germline ends. The CDR3 region is CSVTGPQETQYF. The CDR3 coding sequence is TGCAGCGTTACAGGACCCCAAGAGACCCAGTACTTC. The full variable domain, in which reference TRBV29-1 and TRBJ2-5 provide the parts outside the CDR3, is SAVISQKPSRDICQRGTSLTIQCQVDSQVTMMFWYRQQPGQSLTLIATANQGSEATYESGFVIDKFPISRPNLTFSTLTVSNMSPEDSSIYLCSVTGPQETQYFGPGTRLLVL.

This clone was observed a few times. Other DNA sequences of this sample code for an identical CDR3. The rearrangement uses TRBV18 and TRBJ2-5; 10 bases line up with TRBD1. This CDR3 spans 15 amino acids. Germline values: CDR1 KGHSH, CDR2 LQKENI. V was pared by 3 bases and J by 2 bases, with 3 bases of the junction left unmatched. The CDR3: CASSPRTGGQETQYF. DNA for the CDR3: TGTGCCAGCTCACCCCGGACAGGGGGGCAAGAGACCCAGTACTTC.

This clone was seen more than once but under ten times. V is TRBV28 and J is TRBJ1-1; perhaps TRBD1 as D (5 bases). Looked up from germline, CDR1 is MDHEN and CDR2 is SYDVKM. The CDR3 consists of 14 residues. The V end was cut by 6 bases, the J end by 3 bases, with 14 bases between. DNA for the CDR3: TGTGCCAGCAGATCACCGCAGGGTCACACTGAAGCTTTCTTT. It yields the protein CASRSPQGHTEAFF.

In this sample, this clone turned up a few times. The chain employs TRBV6-1 and TRBJ1-4; D is unclear. V was shortened by 2 bases and J by 8 bases, with 12 bases between the two germline ends. The V gene's germline CDR1 is MNHNS and CDR2 SASEGT. The CDR3 runs to 14 residues. This CDR3 reads CASSEQRTREKLFF. The CDR3 DNA follows: TGTGCCAGCAGTGAACAGCGGACCCGAGAAAAACTGTTTTTT.

This sequence joins TRBV7-3 and TRBJ2-7; 7 positions agree with TRBD1. CDR3 length equals 14 residues. J was trimmed by 2 bases and V by 5 bases; bases with no gene match: 6. Germline CDR1 is SGHTA and CDR2 is FQGTGA. The chain's CDR3 is CASSSRQGAYEQYF. The CDR3 DNA sequence: TGTGCCAGCAGCAGTCGACAGGGAGCCTACGAGCAGTACTTC.

The rearrangement links TRBV14 to TRBJ2-1; 7 nucleotides match TRBD2. V lost 6 bases to trimming and J lost 5 bases; unmatched junction nucleotides: 4. CDR1 SGHDN and CDR2 FVKESK come from the germline V gene. CDR3 size: 13 residues. The CDR3 sequence is CASRLGLNNEQFF. In nucleotides, the CDR3 is TGTGCCAGCAGATTGGGACTAAACAATGAGCAGTTCTTC.

Only a few counts were recorded for this clone. At the DNA level, this CDR3 is encoded by other sequences in the same sample as well. In nucleotides, the CDR3 is TGTGCCTGGAGTGCGGGGGGAGAGCAGTTCTTC. Residues: CAWSAGGEQFF. V is TRBV30 and J is TRBJ2-1; 7 bases match TRBD2. Looked up from germline, CDR1 is GTSNPN and CDR2 is SVGIG (reference sequence). There are 11 residues in the CDR3. The V gene end was trimmed by 1 base and the J gene end by 10 bases; junction bases not matched to a gene: 1. Combining the CDR3 with reference TRBV30 and TRBJ2-1 gives the whole variable domain SQTIHQWPATLVQPVGSPLSLECTVEGTSNPNLYWYRQAAGRGLQLLFYSVGIGQISSEVPQNLSASRPQDRQFILSSKKLLLSDSGFYLCAWSAGGEQFFGPGTRLTVL.

This clone was counted a few times. This rearrangement joins TRBV30 to TRBJ2-5, with unresolved D. Trimming took 0 bases from V and 9 from J, leaving 11 bases between them. The CDR3 has 12 residues. Germline V gene lookup returns CDR1 GTSNPN and CDR2 SVGIG (reference sequence). The CDR3 here is CAWSVAPVAQYF. The CDR3, as DNA: TGTGCCTGGAGTGTCGCCCCCGTGGCCCAGTACTTC.